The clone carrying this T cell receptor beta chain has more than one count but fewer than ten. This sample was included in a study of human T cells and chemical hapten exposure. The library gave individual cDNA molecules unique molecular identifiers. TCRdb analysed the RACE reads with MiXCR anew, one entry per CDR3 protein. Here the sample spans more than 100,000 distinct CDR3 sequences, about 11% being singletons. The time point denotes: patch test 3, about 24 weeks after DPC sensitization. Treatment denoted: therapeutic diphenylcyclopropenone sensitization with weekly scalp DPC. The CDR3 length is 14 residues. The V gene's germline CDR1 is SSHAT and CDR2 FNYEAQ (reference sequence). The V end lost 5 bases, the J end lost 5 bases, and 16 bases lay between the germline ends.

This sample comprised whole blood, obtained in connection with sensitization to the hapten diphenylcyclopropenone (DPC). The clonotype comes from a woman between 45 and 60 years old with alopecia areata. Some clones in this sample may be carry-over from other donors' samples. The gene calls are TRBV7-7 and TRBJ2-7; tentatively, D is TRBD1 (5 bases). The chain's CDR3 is CASSPSQGRDEQYF. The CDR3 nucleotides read TGTGCCAGCAGCCCAAGTCAGGGTCGGGACGAGCAGTACTTC.